This T cell receptor beta chain comes out of a study of blood T cells in healthy people across ages (dated by TCRdb to the mid-2010s). Regarding the research as a whole: Template switching captured roughly one uniquely barcoded TCR beta cDNA molecule per two T cells in model experiments. Age-related changes in TCR beta repertoire diversity were measured in the study by deep sequencing normalized with unique cDNA molecular identifiers. Four age groups were formed from the donors: young (average about 17 years), middle-aged (more than 35), aged (roughly 59) and long-lived (82). To avoid experimental bias, donors of different ages were spread randomly across the sequencing lanes. Using the same blood draw, the study looked at two additional independent replicas of 1 million unique cDNA reads for two donors, one aged 18 to 29 and the other aged 80 or older. Overall study results and their limits: The percentage of naive T cells measured by flow cytometry correlated strongly with observed TCR beta diversity. As age increased, observed TCR beta diversity per million T cells dropped in a roughly linear way, and a significant reduction was already evident by age around 41. Because profiling used bulk unsorted PBMCs, naive and antigen-experienced compartments could not be compared conclusively. Compared with the aged group, the long-lived group had more naive CD4+ T cells, fewer expanded clones and increased TCR diversity, suggesting age selection. Estimates of total diversity based on one million sequenced T cells were regarded as lower bounds and as underestimates. Because donor CMV infection status was unknown, age-related changes in expanded clonotypes were potentially confounded.

Library construction relied on 5' RACE. TCRdb records Illumina HiSeq 2500 as the sequencer. A second PCR of about 6 to 11 cycles was performed with a sample-barcoded 5' primer and a J-beta primer mix. Each TCR beta cDNA molecule received a unique molecular identifier from a template-switch 5' adaptor carrying 12 random nucleotides. Each sample yielded at least 3 million CDR3-containing paired-end reads. The Mint cDNA synthesis kit, primed by a TRBC-specific oligonucleotide, was used to synthesize first-strand cDNA from all RNA. Following uracil-DNA glycosylase treatment, all cDNA underwent a first 18-cycle PCR with the universal primers M1SS and BC2_uni_R. Per the authors' processing: For normalization, 1 million high-quality reads, each with a distinct molecular identifier, were randomly selected from each sample. Reads with shared molecular identifiers were discarded instead of being binned into consensus sequences. MiTCR, with a Q25 quality threshold and the strictest error-elimination algorithm, was used for CDR3 identification, clonotype clustering and error correction. Lower-bound total TCR beta diversity was estimated with a nonparametric unseen species model using Euler transformation. Using fastp at Q25 and MiXCR, TCRdb reprocessed the public reads and kept productive beta chains. Duplicate CDR3 protein sequences are folded into a single record with the most common DNA and genes. The V and J calls come from TCRdb's annotation, not from the publication. In this sample the table shows about 670,000 distinct CDR3 sequences, over 40% of which occur a single time. About 32% of the sample belongs to the ten largest clones.

The roughly 39 donors, aged 6 to 90 years, were systemically healthy Caucasian individuals from Russia. Each donor gave ten milliliters of peripheral blood, drawn into EDTA-treated Vacutainer tubes. PBMCs were isolated by Ficoll-Paque density-gradient centrifugation, with at least 6 million obtained per sample. Total RNA, at least 5.5 micrograms per sample, was extracted from PBMCs with Trizol reagent. The percentages of naive CD45RAhigh/CD27high T cells were determined by flow cytometry on a PBMC aliquot from every donor. Of note for this clonotype: Its cognate antigen has yet to be identified. Qualities for individual bases were not recorded, and no much larger clone is one base off.

Spanning cysteine to phenylalanine, the CDR3 consists of 16 amino acids. Only the CDR3 portion is preserved as DNA: 48 bases, with reading frame beginning at the first base. CDR1 is given as SGHTA and CDR2 as FQGNSA, both from the germline V gene. The trim is 5 bases for V and 0 bases for J, with a gap of 11 bases between the germline ends. The origin of this receptor is an elderly man in good health. Sequenced material: blood. The rearranged chain carries TRBV7-2 and TRBJ2-6, with a tentative D gene TRBD1 over 6 matching bases. The CDR3 region has the sequence CASSLRTVSGANVLTF. The DNA reads as follows: TGTGCCAGCAGCCTACGGACAGTCTCTGGGGCCAACGTCCTGACTTTC.